The clone carrying this T cell receptor (beta chain) was counted a few times. Its antigen is unknown. Other DNA sequences of this sample code for an identical CDR3. This entry belongs to a study of beta chain features in type 1 diabetes. On average, the one heparinised blood draw given by each donor was 90 to 150 mL. Between the trimmed V and J ends, which lost 2 bases and 2 bases, there was a span of 4 bases. Germline V lookup: CDR1 SGHTA, CDR2 FQGNSA. This CDR3 is 13 amino acids long. Since all of the isolated RNA was reverse transcribed, expressed TCRB transcripts were what got sequenced. Only in-frame clones appear in the TCRdb table, and some are missing; sequencing was by immunoSEQ multiplex PCR. The table has some 330,000 clones, around 12% seen once. General study findings and limits: Shortening of TCRB CDR3s, moderate but significant, appeared in all four CD4+ subsets of Type 1 diabetes patients.

The receptor's source is a woman between 18 and 29 years old with type 1 diabetes. The V call is TRBV7-2, the J call TRBJ1-5; D is ambiguous. The source material was naive CD4+ T cells from blood. CDR3 nucleotides: TGTGCCAGCAGCTTAACGGGCAATCAGCCCCAGCATTTT. Translating it yields CASSLTGNQPQHF.